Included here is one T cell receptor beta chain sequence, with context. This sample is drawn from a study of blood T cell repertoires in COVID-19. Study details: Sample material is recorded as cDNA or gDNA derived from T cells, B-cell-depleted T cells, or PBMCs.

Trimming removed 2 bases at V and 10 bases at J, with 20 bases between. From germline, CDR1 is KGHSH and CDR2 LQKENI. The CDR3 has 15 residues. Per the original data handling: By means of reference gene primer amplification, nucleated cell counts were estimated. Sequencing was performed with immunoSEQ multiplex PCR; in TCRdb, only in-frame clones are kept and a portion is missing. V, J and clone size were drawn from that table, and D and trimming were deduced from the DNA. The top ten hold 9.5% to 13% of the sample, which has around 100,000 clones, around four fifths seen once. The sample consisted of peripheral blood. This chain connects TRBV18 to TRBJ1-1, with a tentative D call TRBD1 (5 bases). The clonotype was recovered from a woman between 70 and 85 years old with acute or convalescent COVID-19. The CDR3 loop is CASSPGRRTGVGAFF. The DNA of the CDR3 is TGTGCCAGCTCACCAGGTCGGAGGACGGGGGTTGGAGCTTTCTTT.